These 27 T cell receptor beta chains share one sample of origin, sequenced in a study of Tregs in tolerant kidney transplant recipients. Only in-frame clones appear in the TCRdb table, and some are missing; sequencing was by immunoSEQ multiplex PCR. The sample consists of fewer than 70,000 clones, around 83% of them appearing once. Sequenced: CD4+ T cells from blood. These receptors came from a human donor in good health.

V and J are TRBV4-1 and TRBJ1-4, with 7 bases that match TRBD1. V gave up 1 base and J gave up 5 bases; unmatched junction bases: 7. The CDR3 sequence is 16 residues long. Per the germline V gene, CDR1 is MGHRA and CDR2 is YSYEKL. The CDR3 DNA follows: TGCGCCAGCAGCCAAGGGAGGGGGACAGTGAATGAAAAACTGTTTTTT. Protein product: CASSQGRGTVNEKLFF.

The rearrangement uses TRBV7-8 and TRBJ2-6, with 8 bases aligning to TRBD1. The V gene end was trimmed by 5 bases and the J gene end by 2 bases; junction bases not matched to a gene: 8. This CDR3 has 17 residues. CDR1 is SGHVS and CDR2 is FQNEAQ in the germline V gene. CDR3 sequence reads: CASSRDRGSPGANVLTF. CDR3 bases: TGTGCCAGCAGCCGTGACAGGGGATCGCCTGGGGCCAACGTCCTGACTTTC.

The chain recombines TRBV5-4 with TRBJ2-1; weak D call: TRBD2 (7 bases). Germline V gene lookup returns CDR1 SGHNT and CDR2 YYREEE (reference sequence). The CDR3 has 17 residues. Trimming left V 4 bases short and J 3 bases short, with 20 bases between. The CDR3 region is CASSLRGGLISYNEQFF. CDR3 nucleotides: TGTGCCAGCAGCCTGAGGGGGGGGCTAATTAGCTACAATGAGCAGTTCTTC.

This chain connects TRBV7-9 to TRBJ2-3; 8 bases are a match to TRBD2. CDR1 is SEHNR and CDR2 is FQNEAQ in the germline V gene (reference sequence). The trim removed 1 base at V and 2 bases at J, leaving 11 bases unmatched. The CDR3 runs 18 residues. The CDR3 here is CASSLGSLTAGDTDTQYF. For the CDR3, the DNA is TGTGCCAGCAGCTTAGGTAGCCTTACAGCGGGGGACACAGATACGCAGTATTTT.

The chain has TRBV27 and TRBJ1-6; D is undetermined. The germline V gene has CDR1 MNHEY and CDR2 SMNVEV (reference sequence). The V and J ends lost 3 bases and 6 bases respectively, with 3 bases between them. CDR3 length equals 12 residues. The CDR3 spells CASSFPNSPLHF. As DNA, the CDR3 is TGTGCCAGCAGTTTCCCTAATTCACCCCTCCACTTT.

Worth noting for this clone: The same CDR3 is also encoded by other DNA sequences in this sample. V and J are TRBV18 and TRBJ2-2; 12 bases align to TRBD2. In germline, CDR1 is KGHSH, CDR2 LQKENI. V shed 6 bases, J shed 4 bases, and the junction held 3 bases outside the gene matches. The CDR3 totals 15 residues. CDR3 loop: CASSLTSGGTGELFF. The CDR3 region has the DNA TGTGCCAGCTCGCTGACTAGCGGGGGCACCGGGGAGCTGTTTTTT.

The chain joins TRBV27 to TRBJ2-7; 7 bases map to TRBD1. The V gene's germline CDR1 is MNHEY and CDR2 SMNVEV (reference sequence). The CDR3 spans 13 residues. With V trimmed by 5 bases and J by 2 bases, 3 bases remained unmatched. This CDR3 reads CASSRDSTYEQYF. CDR3 DNA sequence: TGTGCCAGCAGTCGGGACAGTACCTACGAGCAGTACTTC.

The chain carries TRBV2 and TRBJ1-2, with TRBD1 matching 10 bases. This CDR3 comprises 14 residues. Unmatched junction bases numbered 4, after V lost 4 bases and J lost 5 bases. Germline V gives CDR1 SNHLY, CDR2 FYNNEI. CDR3 coding DNA: TGTGCCAGCAGTGGGACAGGGGGGGAATATGGCTACACCTTC. Translated, it gives CASSGTGGEYGYTF.

The chain is built from TRBV5-6 and TRBJ1-2, with unresolved D. The CDR3 totals 13 residues. The germline CDR1 and CDR2 sequences are SGHDT and YYEEEE. V gave up 2 bases and J gave up 10 bases, with 15 bases separating them. CDR3 bases: TGTGCCAGCAGCTTAGGGTCGTGGGGAGTCTACACCTTC. Encoded protein: CASSLGSWGVYTF.

This chain joins TRBV7-2 and TRBJ2-1; D is possibly TRBD1 or TRBD2 (5 bases each). This CDR3 region has 14 residues. Germline loops: CDR1 SGHTA, CDR2 FQGNSA. Trimming cost V 2 bases and J 5 bases, with 10 bases left between them. The CDR3 DNA follows: TGTGCCAGCAGCTTACTGGGACCTAACAATGAGCAGTTCTTC. It is translated as CASSLLGPNNEQFF.

The genes are TRBV5-4 and TRBJ2-7; either TRBD1 or TRBD2 may fit D (6 bases each). CDR1 and CDR2 (germline): SGHNT, YYREEE (reference sequence). V was cut by 2 bases and J by 7 bases, with 16 bases left in between. The CDR3 covers 14 residues. CDR3 nucleotide sequence: TGTGCCAGCAGCTTCACGGGGGCAACCCGAGAGCAGTACTTC. Translation: CASSFTGATREQYF.

The rearrangement uses TRBV25-1 and TRBJ2-3; no definite D call. The CDR3 is made up of 14 amino acids. Germline V gene lookup returns CDR1 MGHDK and CDR2 SYGVNS. V lost 4 bases and J lost 1, with 9 bases in between. The CDR3 spells CASSVSARTDTQYF. The DNA for the CDR3 is TGTGCCAGCAGTGTCTCGGCCCGCACAGATACGCAGTATTTT.

The chain is built from TRBV2 and TRBJ2-7; possibly TRBD1 or TRBD2 for D (5 bases each). The V and J ends lost 8 bases and 6 bases respectively, with 14 bases between them. The CDR3 length is 12 residues. CDR1 and CDR2 (germline): SNHLY, FYNNEI. CDR3 nucleotide sequence: TGTGCCAGCCGAAGGGACGGGCGCGAGCAGTACTTC. Translation: CASRRDGREQYF. The full variable domain, completed using reference TRBV2 and TRBJ2-7, is EPEVTQTPSHQVTQMGQEVILRCVPISNHLYFYWYRQILGQKVEFLVSFYNNEISEKSEIFDDQFSVERPDGSNFTLKIRSTKLEDSAMYFCASRRDGREQYFGPGTRLTVT.

This clone was detected only a few times. The chain employs TRBV7-2 and TRBJ1-2; 7 bases are shared with TRBD1. CDR3 length equals 15 residues. The V gene end was trimmed by 1 base and the J gene end by 4 bases; junction bases not matched to a gene: 6. The germline V gene encodes CDR1 SGHTA and CDR2 FQGNSA. CDR3 coding DNA: TGTGCCAGCAGCTTAGAAAGGGGGCCTAGCTATGGCTACACCTTC. It is translated as CASSLERGPSYGYTF.

The chain couples TRBV6-6 to TRBJ1-2; possibly TRBD1 for D (5 bases). CDR1 is MNHNY, CDR2 SVGAGI, per germline (reference sequence). The CDR3 runs to 14 residues. V gave up 6 bases and J gave up 0 bases, with 11 bases separating them. For the CDR3, the DNA is TGTGCCAGCAGGCCCAGGGATCCTAACTATGGCTACACCTTC. It translates to CASRPRDPNYGYTF.

The gene calls are TRBV19 and TRBJ2-2; D remains ambiguous. Germline V CDR1 and CDR2: LNHDA, SQIVND (reference sequence). The CDR3 is made up of 15 amino acids. The V gene lost 7 bases and the J gene lost 6 bases, with 18 bases spanning the gap. In DNA, the CDR3 is TGTGCCAGTAAACCCCCCCGCCGCGTTGCCGGGGAGCTGTTTTTT. As protein: CASKPPRRVAGELFF.

The J gene is TRBJ1-5, the V gene TRBV18; possibly TRBD1 for D (6 bases). Trimming left V 2 bases short and J 0 bases short, with 8 bases between. The length of the CDR3 is 15 residues. CDR1 is KGHSH and CDR2 is LQKENI in the germline V gene. CDR3 sequence (DNA): TGTGCCAGCTCACCATCAGGGGATAGCAATCAGCCCCAGCATTTT. Its protein product is CASSPSGDSNQPQHF.

In DNA form, the CDR3 reads TGTGCCAGCAGCTTAGGCCGGACAGGGTATGGCTACACCTTC. Amino acids: CASSLGRTGYGYTF. The chain links TRBV7-2 to TRBJ1-2, with 8 bases identical to TRBD1. Germline V gene lookup returns CDR1 SGHTA and CDR2 FQGNSA. This CDR3 comprises 14 residues. Trimming took 1 base from V and 5 from J; bases not matched to a gene: 3.

The gene calls are TRBV6-5 and TRBJ2-1, with no clear D. The V end lost 1 base, the J end lost 9 bases, and 10 bases lay between the germline ends. The CDR3 is made up of 13 amino acids. Per the germline V gene, CDR1 is MNHEY and CDR2 is SVGAGI. The CDR3 loop is CASSYFRESEQFF. The CDR3 nucleotides read TGTGCCAGCAGTTACTTCAGAGAGAGTGAGCAGTTCTTC.

This chain uses TRBV5-4 with TRBJ2-3; 14 bases fit TRBD2. Germline values: CDR1 SGHNT, CDR2 YYREEE (reference sequence). The V gene end was trimmed by 4 bases and the J gene end by 6 bases; junction bases not matched to a gene: 7. The CDR3 is 16 amino acids. CDR3 nucleotides: TGTGCCAGCAGCCGACCGACTAGCGGGGGGGCTGATACGCAGTATTTT. The encoded protein is CASSRPTSGGADTQYF.

V usage is TRBV19 and J usage is TRBJ1-1; D is undetermined. V shed 2 bases and J shed 1 base, with 5 bases lying between them. Germline CDR1 and CDR2: LNHDA and SQIVND (reference sequence). This CDR3 has 13 residues. CDR3 in amino acids: CASSIITNTEAFF. DNA of the CDR3: TGTGCCAGTAGTATAATAACGAACACTGAAGCTTTCTTT.

V is TRBV7-6 and J is TRBJ2-5; D is possibly TRBD1 (5 bases). The CDR3 spans 17 residues. CDR1 and CDR2 from the germline V gene are SGHVS and FNYEAQ. V was trimmed by 2 bases and J by 2 bases, leaving 18 bases between them. In DNA form, the CDR3 reads TGTGCCAGCAGCTTAATCGGTGGGGCGCAGGGACAAGAGACCCAGTACTTC. Amino acids: CASSLIGGAQGQETQYF.

The chain has TRBV30 and TRBJ2-7; 9 bases map to TRBD2. The germline CDR1 and CDR2 sequences are GTSNPN and SVGIG (reference sequence). V was clipped by 3 bases and J by 7 bases; unmatched bases: 10. The CDR3 has 14 amino acids. The CDR3 DNA is TGTGCCTGGAGAGGAGGAGGACTAGCGCGTGAGCAGTACTTC. This gives the protein CAWRGGGLAREQYF. Full variable domain (rest looked up from reference TRBV30 and TRBJ2-7): SQTIHQWPATLVQPVGSPLSLECTVEGTSNPNLYWYRQAAGRGLQLLFYSVGIGQISSEVPQNLSASRPQDRQFILSSKKLLLSDSGFYLCAWRGGGLAREQYFGPGTRLTVT.

V is TRBV19 and J is TRBJ1-5; unclear D gene. The CDR3 runs 11 residues. Germline V lookup: CDR1 LNHDA, CDR2 SQIVND (reference sequence). The germline V and J ends were trimmed by 2 bases and 15 bases, with 11 bases remaining between them. The CDR3 sequence is CASSIREVAHF. The CDR3 region has the DNA TGTGCCAGTAGTATAAGGGAAGTCGCGCATTTT.

The rearrangement uses TRBV5-1 and TRBJ1-2; TRBD1 aligns across 7 bases. The CDR3 has 14 residues. J gave up 4 bases and V 0 bases, and 3 bases lay outside the gene matches. CDR1 and CDR2 (germline): SGHRS, YFSETQ. CDR3 nucleotides: TGCGCCAGCAGCTTGGGACAGGGAAGCTATGGCTACACCTTC. Its translation is CASSLGQGSYGYTF.

This chain links TRBV7-9 with TRBJ2-1; 11 bases align to TRBD2. The CDR3 covers 17 residues. V lost 1 base to trimming and J lost 7 bases; unmatched junction nucleotides: 9. Germline V gives CDR1 SEHNR, CDR2 FQNEAQ (reference sequence). DNA of the CDR3: TGTGCCAGCAGCTTAGTACTAGCGGGAGAGTCGAATAATGAGCAGTTCTTC. It encodes CASSLVLAGESNNEQFF.

This clone showed up just once. The chain employs TRBV5-1 and TRBJ1-6; the D gene is possibly TRBD1 (6 bases). Germline lookup yields CDR1 SGHRS and CDR2 YFSETQ. The CDR3 totals 15 residues. Trimming shortened V by 2 bases and J by 7 bases, and 13 bases separated the two germline ends. The CDR3 DNA sequence: TGCGCCAGCAGCTTTTCAGGGGTTGGGAATTCACCCCTCCACTTT. Translated: CASSFSGVGNSPLHF.